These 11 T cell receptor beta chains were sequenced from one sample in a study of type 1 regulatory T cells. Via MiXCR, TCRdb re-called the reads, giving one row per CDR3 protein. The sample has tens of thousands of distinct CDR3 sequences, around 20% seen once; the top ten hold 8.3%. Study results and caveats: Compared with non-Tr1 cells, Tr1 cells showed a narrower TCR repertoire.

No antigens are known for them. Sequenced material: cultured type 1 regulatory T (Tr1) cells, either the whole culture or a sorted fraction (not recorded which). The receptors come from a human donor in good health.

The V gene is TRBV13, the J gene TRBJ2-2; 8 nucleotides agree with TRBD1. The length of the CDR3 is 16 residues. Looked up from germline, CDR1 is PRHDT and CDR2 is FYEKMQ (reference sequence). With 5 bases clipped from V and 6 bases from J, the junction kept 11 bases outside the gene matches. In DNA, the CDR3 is TGTGCCAGCAGCCCACACGGGACAGGTACCGCCGGGGAGCTGTTTTTT. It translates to CASSPHGTGTAGELFF.

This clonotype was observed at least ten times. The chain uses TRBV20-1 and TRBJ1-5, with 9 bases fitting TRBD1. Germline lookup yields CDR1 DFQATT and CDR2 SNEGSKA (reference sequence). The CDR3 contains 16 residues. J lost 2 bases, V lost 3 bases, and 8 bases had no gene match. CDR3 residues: CSARARDRVGNQPQHF. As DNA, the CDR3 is TGCAGTGCTAGGGCCCGGGACAGGGTGGGCAATCAGCCCCAGCATTTT.

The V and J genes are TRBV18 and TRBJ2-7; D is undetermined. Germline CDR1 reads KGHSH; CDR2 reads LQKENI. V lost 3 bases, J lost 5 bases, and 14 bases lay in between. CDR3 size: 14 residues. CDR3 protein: CASSPPSKSHEQYF. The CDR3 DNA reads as TGTGCCAGCTCACCTCCAAGTAAGTCCCACGAGCAGTACTTC. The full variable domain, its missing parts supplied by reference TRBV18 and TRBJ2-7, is NAGVMQNPRHLVRRRGQEARLRCSPMKGHSHVYWYRQLPEEGLKFMVYLQKENIIDESGMPKERFSAEFPKEGPSILRIQQVVRGDSAAYFCASSPPSKSHEQYFGPGTRLTVT.

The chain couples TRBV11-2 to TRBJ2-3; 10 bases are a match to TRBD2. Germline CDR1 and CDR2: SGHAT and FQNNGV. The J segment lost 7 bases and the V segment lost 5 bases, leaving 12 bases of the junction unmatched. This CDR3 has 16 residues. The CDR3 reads CASSPRLASGSYTQYF. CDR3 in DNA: TGTGCCAGCAGCCCCCGGTTGGCTAGCGGGAGTTATACGCAGTATTTT.

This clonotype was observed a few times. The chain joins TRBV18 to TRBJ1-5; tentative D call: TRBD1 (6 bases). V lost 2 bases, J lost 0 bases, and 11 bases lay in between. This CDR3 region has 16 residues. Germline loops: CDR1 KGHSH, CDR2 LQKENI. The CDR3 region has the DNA TGTGCCAGCTCACCAGAGGGGGGCTATAGCAATCAGCCCCAGCATTTT. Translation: CASSPEGGYSNQPQHF.

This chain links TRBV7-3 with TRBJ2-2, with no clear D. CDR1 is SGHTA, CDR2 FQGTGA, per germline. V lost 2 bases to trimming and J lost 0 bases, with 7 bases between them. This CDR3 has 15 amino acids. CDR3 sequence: CASSLSRPNTGELFF. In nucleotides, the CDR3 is TGTGCCAGCAGCTTATCTAGGCCGAACACCGGGGAGCTGTTTTTT.

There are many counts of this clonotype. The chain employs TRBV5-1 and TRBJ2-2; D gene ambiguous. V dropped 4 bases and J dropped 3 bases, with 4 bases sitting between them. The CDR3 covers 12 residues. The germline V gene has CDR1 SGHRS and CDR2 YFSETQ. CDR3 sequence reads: CASSVDTGELFF. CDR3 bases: TGCGCCAGCAGCGTGGACACCGGGGAGCTGTTTTTT.

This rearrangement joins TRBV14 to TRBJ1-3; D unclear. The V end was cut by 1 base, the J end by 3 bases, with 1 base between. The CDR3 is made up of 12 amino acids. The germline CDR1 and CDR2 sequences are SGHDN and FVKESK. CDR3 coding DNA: TGTGCCAGCAGCCAAGTTGGAAACACCATATATTTT. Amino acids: CASSQVGNTIYF.

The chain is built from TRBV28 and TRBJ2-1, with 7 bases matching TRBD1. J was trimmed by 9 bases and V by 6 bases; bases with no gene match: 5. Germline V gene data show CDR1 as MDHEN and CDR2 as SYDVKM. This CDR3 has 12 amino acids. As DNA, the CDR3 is TGTGCCAGCAGACAGGGGATAAGTGAGCAGTTCTTC. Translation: CASRQGISEQFF.

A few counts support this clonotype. The CDR3 coding sequence is TGTGCCACACAACTACAGGGAGGGAGTGGCTACACCTTC. As protein: CATQLQGGSGYTF. V usage is TRBV2 and J usage is TRBJ1-2; the D gene is possibly TRBD1 (6 bases). The CDR3 totals 13 residues. The V gene's germline CDR1 is SNHLY and CDR2 FYNNEI. The ends were cut back, 10 bases at V and 7 bases at J, with 19 bases in the middle.

As DNA, the CDR3 is TGTGCCAGCAGCGTATTCGTTGCAGATACGCAGTATTTT. Protein product: CASSVFVADTQYF. The chain uses TRBV9 and TRBJ2-3; D is ambiguous. Trimming removed 1 base at V and 4 bases at J, with 7 bases between. CDR3 length: 13 amino acids. In germline, CDR1 is SGDLS, CDR2 YYNGEE.